In its sample, the clone carrying this T cell receptor (beta chain) was seen once. Libraries were prepared by immunoSEQ multiplex PCR; TCRdb keeps only in-frame clonotypes and omits some of them. The data hold about 160,000 clones, with roughly 94% observed a single time. Germline-derived CDR1 and CDR2 are MDHEN and SYDVKM. J was trimmed by 0 bases and V by 7 bases; bases with no gene match: 5. The CDR3 covers 15 residues. The data were taken from a study of control samples from healthy donors and cancer patients. Sequencing was done on a sample of PBMCs. This clonotype originated in a man between 60 and 75 years old with colorectal cancer. The chain employs TRBV28 and TRBJ1-4, with TRBD1 matching 7 bases. The chain's CDR3 is CASKGRGSTNEKLFF. The CDR3 DNA is TGTGCCAGCAAGGGCAGGGGGTCAACTAATGAAAAACTGTTTTTT. The whole variable domain, filled in from reference TRBV28 and TRBJ1-4, reads DVKVTQSSRYLVKRTGEKVFLECVQDMDHENMFWYRQDPGLGLRLIYFSYDVKMKEKGDIPEGYSVSREKKERFSLILESASTNQTSMYLCASKGRGSTNEKLFFGSGTQLSVL.